This T cell receptor (beta chain) comes out of a study of blood T cell repertoires in COVID-19. As for the study in general: Both acute and convalescent COVID-19 samples were obtained from the United States, Italy and Spain. From T cells, B-cell-depleted T cells, or PBMCs came the material, which was cDNA or gDNA.

Per the study methods: Amplification from reference gene primers served as the basis for estimated nucleated cell counts. The method was immunoSEQ multiplex PCR; TCRdb's version includes in-frame clones alone and lacks a portion of them. V, J and clone size reflect that table, while D and trimming were determined from the DNA. This table has under 350,000 clones, 80% to 90% appearing once. V lost 6 bases and J lost 3; bases outside the gene matches: 3. This CDR3 spans 14 amino acids. The germline CDR1 and CDR2 sequences are SQVTM and ANQGSEA. V gene TRBV29-1 combines with J gene TRBJ2-1, with 12 bases that match TRBD2. The clonotype originates from a man between 35 and 55 years old with acute or convalescent COVID-19. Material: peripheral blood. CDR3 protein: CSVVLAGGYNEQFF. CDR3 DNA: TGCAGCGTCGTACTAGCGGGGGGCTACAATGAGCAGTTCTTC.